Listed here is a single T cell receptor (beta chain). These data are taken from a study of cytomegalovirus exposure and HLA in healthy donors. About the research overall: Around 80 million unique TCRs from HLA-typed donors were held in an early data release.

The CDR3 is 15 residues long. V trimming: 3 bases; J trimming: 5 bases; junction bases outside the gene matches: 4. Germline values: CDR1 SGHVS, CDR2 FNYEAQ. Donors were nominally healthy when sampled, though unrecorded immune exposures were likely. The PCR ran on 60 Vbeta and 13 Jbeta primers. Produced via immunoSEQ multiplex PCR; TCRdb's table is partial and in-frame only. The sample consists of about 130,000 clones, nearly 10% of them appearing once. This chain uses TRBV7-6 with TRBJ2-5, with 12 bases identical to TRBD2. What was sequenced was PBMCs. The sequence derives from a man aged 50 to 60 in good health and CMV-seronegative. The CDR3 nucleotides read TGTGCCAGCAGCTTCCTAGCGGGGGGGAGGGAGACCCAGTACTTC. Amino acid sequence: CASSFLAGGRETQYF.